This section outlines one T cell receptor beta chain sequence together with its context. Its target is unknown. The sample originates from a study of shared clonotypes between healthy human individuals. Regarding the study as a whole: Larger richness was generally estimated for naive than memory subsets. Non-shared clonotypes had lower generation probabilities than clonotypes shared by all four sorted-subset donors.

The input for sorted-subset replicate PCRs was about 210 ng DNA, 30,000 or so T cell genomes. The protocol was immunoSEQ multiplex PCR, while the TCRdb copy is restricted to in-frame clones and leaves out a portion. The table includes over 1.5 million clones, 95% to 99% detected once. Every one of the donors was a Caucasian adult that lived in Nashville, Tennessee. This CDR3 spans 18 amino acids. Trimming stripped 1 base from V and 0 bases from J, with 16 bases between. V is TRBV23-1 and J is TRBJ2-1; D is undetermined. TRBV23-1 counts as an open reading frame of uncertain function. The source material was naive CD4+ T cells sorted from blood. Indicated subset: CD45RA+ positively selected. This receptor was taken from a young man in good health. For the CDR3, the DNA is TGCGCCAGCAGTCAATTGCGGTACAGCCGGAGCTCCTACAATGAGCAGTTCTTC. This encodes CASSQLRYSRSSYNEQFF.